One and the same sample provided the 7 T cell receptor beta chains below, sequenced in a study of post-analysis software for immune sequencing data. Each TCR beta cDNA library carried unique molecular identifiers. TCRdb used MiXCR to reprocess the PCR reads, holding one entry per CDR3 protein. Of roughly 800,000 distinct CDR3 sequences listed, roughly 30% are singletons. Study results and caveats: About 5 TRBV segments occurring more often in patients than controls included TRBV5-6, TRBV5-1 and TRBV20-1.

No antigens are known for them. Sample: blood. The receptors originated from a girl aged 5 to 17 with multiple sclerosis.

The gene calls are TRBV4-3 and TRBJ2-3, with 10 bases fitting TRBD2. The CDR3 has 18 residues. V gave up 0 bases and J gave up 0 bases; unmatched junction bases: 6. Germline assignment: CDR1 LGHNA and CDR2 YSLEER. CDR3 coding DNA: TGCGCCAGCAGCCAAGATCATCGGACTAGCGGTAGCACAGATACGCAGTATTTT. This codes for CASSQDHRTSGSTDTQYF.

This clonotype was recorded a few times. The rearrangement links TRBV10-3 to TRBJ2-3, with D unresolved. Deletions cut 6 bases from V and 0 bases from J, with 16 bases between. The V gene's germline CDR1 is ENHRY and CDR2 SYGVKD. This CDR3 is 16 amino acids long. Here the CDR3 DNA reads TGTGCCATCAGCCAAAGGTTTCAAACTAGCACAGATACGCAGTATTTT. Amino acid sequence: CAISQRFQTSTDTQYF.

The CDR3 loop is CASGISSGSLTDTQYF. The CDR3, as DNA: TGTGCCAGCGGAATATCTAGCGGGAGCTTGACAGATACGCAGTATTTT. The J gene is TRBJ2-3, the V gene TRBV3-1, with 10 bases aligning to TRBD2. After removal of 8 bases from V and 3 bases from J, the junction contained 11 bases not matched to a gene. The CDR3 is made up of 16 amino acids. The germline V gene has CDR1 LGHDT and CDR2 YNNKEL (reference sequence).

A single count supports this clonotype. The rearrangement links TRBV20-1 to TRBJ2-1; D ambiguous. TRBJ2-7 explains the end of the DNA better; the J call may be wrong. CDR1 is DFQATT, CDR2 SNEGSKA, per germline (reference sequence). The CDR3 totals 11 residues. CDR3 sequence (DNA): TGCAGTGCCGCCTCGTACAATGAGCAGTACTTC. Translating gives CSAASYNEQYF.

The rearrangement uses TRBV6-5 and TRBJ2-7; D gene ambiguous. Germline CDR1 is MNHEY and CDR2 is SVGAGI. The CDR3 extends over 14 amino acids. V was cut by 6 bases and J by 7 bases, with 19 bases left in between. CDR3 in amino acids: CASRRLLPYNEQYF. CDR3 coding DNA: TGTGCCAGCAGGCGACTTTTACCTTACAATGAGCAGTACTTC.

The chain links TRBV5-1 to TRBJ2-2, with D possibly TRBD1 on 5 matching bases. V was clipped by 5 bases and J by 0 bases, with 17 bases between them. The CDR3 is 17 residues long. The germline V gene has CDR1 SGHRS and CDR2 YFSETQ. For the CDR3, the DNA is TGCGCCAGCAGTTTCAGGGCGGAACACCCGAACACCGGGGAGCTGTTTTTT. Encoded protein: CASSFRAEHPNTGELFF.

This clonotype turned up a few times. This chain links TRBV3-1 with TRBJ2-7; D is ambiguous. CDR3 length equals 15 residues. The ends were cut back, 1 base at V and 0 bases at J, with 10 bases in the middle. The germline gives CDR1 LGHDT, CDR2 YNNKEL (reference sequence). The CDR3 reads CASSQGQFGSYEQYF. CDR3 DNA sequence: TGTGCCAGCAGCCAAGGGCAGTTCGGCTCCTACGAGCAGTACTTC.